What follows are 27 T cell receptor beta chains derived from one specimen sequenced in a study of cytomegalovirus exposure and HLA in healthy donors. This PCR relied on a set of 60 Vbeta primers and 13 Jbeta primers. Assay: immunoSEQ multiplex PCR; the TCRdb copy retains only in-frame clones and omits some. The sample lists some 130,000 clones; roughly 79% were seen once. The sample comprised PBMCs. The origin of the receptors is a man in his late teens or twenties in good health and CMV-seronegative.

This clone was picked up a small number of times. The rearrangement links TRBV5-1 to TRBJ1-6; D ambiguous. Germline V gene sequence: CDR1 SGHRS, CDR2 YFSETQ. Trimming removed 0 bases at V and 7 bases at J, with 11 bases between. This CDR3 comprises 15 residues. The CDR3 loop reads CASSLAVNANSPLHF. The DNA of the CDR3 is TGCGCCAGCAGCTTGGCAGTAAACGCCAATTCACCCCTCCACTTT.

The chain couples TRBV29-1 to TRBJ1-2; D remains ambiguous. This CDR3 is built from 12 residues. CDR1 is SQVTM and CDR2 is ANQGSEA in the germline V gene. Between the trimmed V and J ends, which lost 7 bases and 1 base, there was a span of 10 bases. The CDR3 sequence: CSGLGINYGYTF. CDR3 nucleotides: TGCAGCGGACTCGGAATTAACTATGGCTACACCTTC. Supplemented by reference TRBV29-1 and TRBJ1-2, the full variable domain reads SAVISQKPSRDICQRGTSLTIQCQVDSQVTMMFWYRQQPGQSLTLIATANQGSEATYESGFVIDKFPISRPNLTFSTLTVSNMSPEDSSIYLCSGLGINYGYTFGSGTRLTVV.

This CDR3 is CASSLIRGIQNTEAFF. In DNA form, the CDR3 reads TGTGCCAGCAGCTTAATTCGGGGAATTCAGAACACTGAAGCTTTCTTT. The gene calls are TRBV7-3 and TRBJ1-1; unclear D gene. With 1 base removed from V and 1 base from J, the gap between germline ends came to 13 bases. The CDR3 has 16 residues. Germline assignment: CDR1 SGHTA and CDR2 FQGTGA. The full variable domain, its missing parts supplied by reference TRBV7-3 and TRBJ1-1, is GAGVSQTPSNKVTEKGKYVELRCDPISGHTALYWYRQSLGQGPEFLIYFQGTGAADDSGLPNDRFFAVRPEGSVSTLKIQRTERGDSAVYLCASSLIRGIQNTEAFFGQGTRLTVV.

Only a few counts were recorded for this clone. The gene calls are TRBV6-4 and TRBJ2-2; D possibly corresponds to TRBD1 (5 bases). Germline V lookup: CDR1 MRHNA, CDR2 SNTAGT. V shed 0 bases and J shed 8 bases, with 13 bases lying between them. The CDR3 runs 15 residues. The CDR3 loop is CASSDSSRAQGELFF. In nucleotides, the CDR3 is TGTGCCAGCAGTGACTCGAGCAGGGCCCAAGGGGAGCTGTTTTTT.

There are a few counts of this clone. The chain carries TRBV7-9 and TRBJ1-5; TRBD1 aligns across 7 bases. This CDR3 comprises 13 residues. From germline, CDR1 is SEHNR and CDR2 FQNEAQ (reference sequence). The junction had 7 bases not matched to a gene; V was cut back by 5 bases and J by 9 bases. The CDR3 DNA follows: TGTGCCAGCAGCATCACAGGGGCATGGCCCCAGCATTTT. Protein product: CASSITGAWPQHF.

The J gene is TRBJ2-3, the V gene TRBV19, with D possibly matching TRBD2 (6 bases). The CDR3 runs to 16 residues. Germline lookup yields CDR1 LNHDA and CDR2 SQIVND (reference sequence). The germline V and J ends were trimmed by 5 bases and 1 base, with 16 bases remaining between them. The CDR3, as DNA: TGTGCCAGTAGTTACCTCCGGGAGTTGCGCACAGATACGCAGTATTTT. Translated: CASSYLRELRTDTQYF.

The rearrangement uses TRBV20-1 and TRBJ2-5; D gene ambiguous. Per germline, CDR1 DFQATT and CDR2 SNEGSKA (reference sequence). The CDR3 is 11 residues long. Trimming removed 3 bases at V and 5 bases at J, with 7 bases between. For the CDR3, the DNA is TGCAGTGCTAGCCACCGGGAGACCCAGTACTTC. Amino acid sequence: CSASHRETQYF.

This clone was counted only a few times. The CDR3: CASSERQGHNYGYTF. The CDR3 DNA is TGTGCCAGCAGTGAACGACAGGGACATAACTATGGCTACACCTTC. V gene TRBV27 combines with J gene TRBJ1-2; 7 positions match TRBD1. CDR3 length: 15 amino acids. Trimming at V came to 5 bases and at J to 1 base, leaving 7 bases not matched to a gene. Germline V gene sequence: CDR1 MNHEY, CDR2 SMNVEV (reference sequence).

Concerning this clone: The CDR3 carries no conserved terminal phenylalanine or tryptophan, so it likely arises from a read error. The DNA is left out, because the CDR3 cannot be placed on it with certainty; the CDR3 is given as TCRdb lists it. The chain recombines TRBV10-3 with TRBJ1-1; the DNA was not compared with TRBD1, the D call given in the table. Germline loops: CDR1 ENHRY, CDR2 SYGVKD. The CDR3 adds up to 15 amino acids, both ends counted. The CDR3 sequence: CAISPMTGEATEASS.

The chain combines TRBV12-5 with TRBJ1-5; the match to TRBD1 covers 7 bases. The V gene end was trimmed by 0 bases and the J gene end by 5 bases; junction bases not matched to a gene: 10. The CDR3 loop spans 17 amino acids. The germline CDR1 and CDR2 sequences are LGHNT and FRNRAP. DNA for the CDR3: TGTGCTAGTGGTTTGGTTTTTACAGGGGCAGCAGATCAGCCCCAGCATTTT. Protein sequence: CASGLVFTGAADQPQHF.

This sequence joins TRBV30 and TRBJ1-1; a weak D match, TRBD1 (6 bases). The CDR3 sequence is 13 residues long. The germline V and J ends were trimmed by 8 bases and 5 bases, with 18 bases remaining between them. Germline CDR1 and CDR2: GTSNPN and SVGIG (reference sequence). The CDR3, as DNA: TGTGCCGGGGGGGCTGGGGGTAGGACTGAAGCTTTCTTT. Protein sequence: CAGGAGGRTEAFF. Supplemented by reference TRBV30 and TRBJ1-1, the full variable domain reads SQTIHQWPATLVQPVGSPLSLECTVEGTSNPNLYWYRQAAGRGLQLLFYSVGIGQISSEVPQNLSASRPQDRQFILSSKKLLLSDSGFYLCAGGAGGRTEAFFGQGTRLTVV.

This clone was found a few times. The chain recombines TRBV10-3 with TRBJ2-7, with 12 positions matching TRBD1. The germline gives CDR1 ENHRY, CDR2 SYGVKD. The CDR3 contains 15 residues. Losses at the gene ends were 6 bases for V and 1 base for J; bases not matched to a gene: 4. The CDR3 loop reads CAIRSGQGASYEQYF. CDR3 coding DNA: TGTGCCATCAGGTCGGGACAGGGGGCTTCCTACGAGCAGTACTTC.

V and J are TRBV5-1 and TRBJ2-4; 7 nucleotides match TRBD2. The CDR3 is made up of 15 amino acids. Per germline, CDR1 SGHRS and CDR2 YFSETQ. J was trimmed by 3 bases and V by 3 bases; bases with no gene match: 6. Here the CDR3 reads CASSYGGLGKNIQYF. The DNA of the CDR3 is TGCGCCAGCAGCTACGGGGGGTTGGGCAAAAACATTCAGTACTTC.

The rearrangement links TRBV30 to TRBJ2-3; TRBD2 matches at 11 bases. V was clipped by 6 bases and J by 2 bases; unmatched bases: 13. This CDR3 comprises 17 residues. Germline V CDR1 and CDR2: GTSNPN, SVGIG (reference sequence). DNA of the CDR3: TGTGCCTGCCCCGAGGGCCTAGCGGGGGGATTCACAGATACGCAGTATTTT. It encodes CACPEGLAGGFTDTQYF.

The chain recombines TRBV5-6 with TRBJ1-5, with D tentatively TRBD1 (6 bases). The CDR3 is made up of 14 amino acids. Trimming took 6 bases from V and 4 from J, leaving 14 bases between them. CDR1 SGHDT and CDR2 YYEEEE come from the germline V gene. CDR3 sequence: CASKAGVSNQPQHF. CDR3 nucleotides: TGTGCCAGCAAGGCAGGGGTCAGTAATCAGCCCCAGCATTTT.

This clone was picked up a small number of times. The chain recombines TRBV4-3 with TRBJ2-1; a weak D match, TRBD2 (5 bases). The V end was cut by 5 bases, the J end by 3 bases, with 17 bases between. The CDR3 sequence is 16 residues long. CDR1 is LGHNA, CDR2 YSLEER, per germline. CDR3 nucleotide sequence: TGCGCCAGCAGCTCCCGGTCCGAACTAGTCTACAATGAGCAGTTCTTC. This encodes CASSSRSELVYNEQFF.

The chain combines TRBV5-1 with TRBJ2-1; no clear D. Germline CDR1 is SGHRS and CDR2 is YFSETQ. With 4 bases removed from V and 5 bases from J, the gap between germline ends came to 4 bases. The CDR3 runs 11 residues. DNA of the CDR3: TGCGCCAGCAGCGGGCACAATGAGCAGTTCTTC. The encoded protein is CASSGHNEQFF.

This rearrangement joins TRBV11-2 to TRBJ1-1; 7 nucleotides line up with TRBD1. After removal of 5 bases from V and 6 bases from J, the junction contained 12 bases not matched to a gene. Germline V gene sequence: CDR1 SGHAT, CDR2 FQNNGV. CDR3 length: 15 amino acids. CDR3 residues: CASSPRQGVGAEAFF. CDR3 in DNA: TGTGCCAGCAGCCCCCGACAGGGTGTAGGGGCTGAAGCTTTCTTT.

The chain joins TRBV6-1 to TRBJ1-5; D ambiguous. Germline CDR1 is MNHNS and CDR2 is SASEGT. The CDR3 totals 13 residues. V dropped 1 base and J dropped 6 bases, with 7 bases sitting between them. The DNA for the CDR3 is TGTGCCAGCAGTGAAGGGAGGATTCAGCCCCAGCATTTT. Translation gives CASSEGRIQPQHF.

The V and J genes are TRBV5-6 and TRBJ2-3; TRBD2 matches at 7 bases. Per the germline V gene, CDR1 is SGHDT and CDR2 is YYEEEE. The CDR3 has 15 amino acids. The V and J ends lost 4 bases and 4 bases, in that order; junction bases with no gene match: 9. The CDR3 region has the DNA TGTGCCAGCAGCCGGGGGGAGGGGTTTGCAGATACGCAGTATTTT. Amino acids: CASSRGEGFADTQYF.

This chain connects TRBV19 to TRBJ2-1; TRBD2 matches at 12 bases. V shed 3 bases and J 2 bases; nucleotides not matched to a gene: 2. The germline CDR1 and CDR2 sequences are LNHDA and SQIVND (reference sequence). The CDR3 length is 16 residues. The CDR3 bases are TGTGCCAGTAGTATCACTAGCGGGGGGACCTACAATGAGCAGTTCTTC. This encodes CASSITSGGTYNEQFF.

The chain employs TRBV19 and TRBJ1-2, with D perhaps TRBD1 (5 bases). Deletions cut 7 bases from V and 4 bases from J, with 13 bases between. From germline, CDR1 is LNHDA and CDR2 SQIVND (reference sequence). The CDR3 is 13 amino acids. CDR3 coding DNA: TGTGCCAGTAAATGGCAGGGATCCTATGGCTACACCTTC. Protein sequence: CASKWQGSYGYTF.

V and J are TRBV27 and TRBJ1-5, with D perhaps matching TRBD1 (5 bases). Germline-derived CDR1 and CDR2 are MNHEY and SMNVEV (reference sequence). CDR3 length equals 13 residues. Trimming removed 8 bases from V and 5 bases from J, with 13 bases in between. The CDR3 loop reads CASGSGNHQPQHF. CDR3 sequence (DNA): TGTGCCAGCGGTTCAGGGAATCATCAGCCCCAGCATTTT.

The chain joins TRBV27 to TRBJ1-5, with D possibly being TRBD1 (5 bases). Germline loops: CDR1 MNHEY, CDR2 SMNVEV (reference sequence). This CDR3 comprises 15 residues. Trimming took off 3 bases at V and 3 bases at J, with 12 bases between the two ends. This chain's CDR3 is CASSFRGTPNQPQHF. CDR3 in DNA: TGTGCCAGCAGTTTCAGAGGGACTCCCAATCAGCCCCAGCATTTT.

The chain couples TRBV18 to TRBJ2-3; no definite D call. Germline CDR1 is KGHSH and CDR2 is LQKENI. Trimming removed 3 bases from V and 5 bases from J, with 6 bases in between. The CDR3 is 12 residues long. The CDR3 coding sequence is TGTGCCAGCTCACCCTCACTAGATACGCAGTATTTT. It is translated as CASSPSLDTQYF.

CDR3 DNA sequence: TGCAGCGTTGTAGACCTACAGGGATCCGGGGAGCTGTTTTTT. This translates into CSVVDLQGSGELFF. V is TRBV29-1 and J is TRBJ2-2, with D possibly TRBD1 on 6 matching bases. Germline CDR1 reads SQVTM; CDR2 reads ANQGSEA. V was clipped by 4 bases and J by 6 bases, with 15 bases between them. This CDR3 spans 14 amino acids.

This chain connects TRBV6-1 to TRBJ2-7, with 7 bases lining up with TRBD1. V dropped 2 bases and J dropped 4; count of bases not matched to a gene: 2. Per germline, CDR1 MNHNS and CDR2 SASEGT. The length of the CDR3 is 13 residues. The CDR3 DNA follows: TGTGCCAGCAGTGAAAGGGGACAGTACGAGCAGTACTTC. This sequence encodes CASSERGQYEQYF.